The 21 T cell receptor beta chains given below trace back to one sample, sequenced in a study of T cells after yellow fever vaccination. TCRdb ran MiXCR on the 5' RACE reads and lists one entry per CDR3 protein. Of around 310,000 distinct CDR3 sequences listed, about 4.5% are singletons. Sample: PBMCs, taken 15 days after the yellow fever booster vaccination. All receptors come from a man between 18 and 35 years old who received the YFV17D yellow fever vaccine.

This clonotype appeared many times. The V and J genes are TRBV5-1 and TRBJ2-3; the D gene is possibly TRBD2 (6 bases). CDR3 length: 15 amino acids. CDR1 SGHRS and CDR2 YFSETQ come from the germline V gene. V lost 0 bases and J lost 0, with 8 bases in between. The CDR3 region is CASSLEGTSTDTQYF. The CDR3 DNA sequence: TGCGCCAGCAGCTTGGAAGGGACTAGCACAGATACGCAGTATTTT.

The sample holds a few counts of this clonotype. The rearrangement links TRBV4-1 to TRBJ2-2; 8 positions match TRBD2. CDR1 MGHRA and CDR2 YSYEKL come from the germline V gene. V gave up 3 bases and J gave up 3 bases; unmatched junction bases: 6. CDR3 length equals 16 residues. The CDR3 here is CASSQERGGHTGELFF. CDR3 sequence (DNA): TGCGCCAGCAGCCAGGAACGGGGGGGGCACACCGGGGAGCTGTTTTTT.

This clonotype occurred a few times. This chain links TRBV20-1 with TRBJ2-7; 10 bases are a match to TRBD2. Losses at the gene ends were 2 bases for V and 7 bases for J; bases not matched to a gene: 5. CDR1 and CDR2 from the germline V gene are DFQATT and SNEGSKA (reference sequence). This CDR3 region has 13 residues. CDR3 coding DNA: TGCAGTGCTAGACTAGCGGGGGCCCCTGAGCAGTACTTC. It specifies CSARLAGAPEQYF.

This clonotype was recorded many times. CDR3: CASSLVLPNEQFF. The DNA of the CDR3 is TGTGCCAGCAGCTTGGTGCTACCCAATGAGCAGTTCTTC. The chain uses TRBV5-5 and TRBJ2-1; unclear D gene. V lost 0 bases, J lost 6 bases, and 7 bases lay in between. CDR1 is SGHKS and CDR2 is YYEKEE in the germline V gene (reference sequence). The CDR3 extends over 13 amino acids.

In this sample, this clonotype turned up many times. The chain has TRBV18 and TRBJ2-7; the match to TRBD1 covers 8 bases. This CDR3 has 13 residues. J gave up 2 bases and V 5 bases, and 2 bases lay outside the gene matches. Germline V CDR1 and CDR2: KGHSH, LQKENI. CDR3 residues: CASSSDRAYEQYF. CDR3 DNA: TGTGCCAGCTCATCGGACAGGGCCTACGAGCAGTACTTC.

This CDR3 reads CASSLRDEQYV. The CDR3 DNA is TGTGCCAGCAGCTTGCGTGACGAGCAGTACGTC. The J gene is TRBJ2-7, the V gene TRBV5-4; D remains unclear. Germline-derived CDR1 and CDR2 are SGHNT and YYREEE (reference sequence). This CDR3 contains 11 residues. V was shortened by 1 base and J by 5 bases, with 4 bases between the two germline ends.

This clonotype appeared many times. This chain uses TRBV27 with TRBJ2-7, with a possible D match to TRBD2 (6 bases). Germline V gene lookup returns CDR1 MNHEY and CDR2 SMNVEV (reference sequence). The ends were cut back, 7 bases at V and 0 bases at J, with 19 bases in the middle. This CDR3 contains 16 residues. This CDR3 is CASTQRIGTHSYEQYF. CDR3 DNA sequence: TGTGCCAGCACCCAGCGCATAGGGACTCACTCCTACGAGCAGTACTTC.

The chain employs TRBV5-1 and TRBJ2-1; perhaps TRBD1 as D (6 bases). V gave up 7 bases and J gave up 8 bases, with 16 bases separating them. Germline V gene lookup returns CDR1 SGHRS and CDR2 YFSETQ. CDR3 length: 13 amino acids. The CDR3 nucleotides read TGCGCCAGCCGTGGGCCAGGGGTCGATGAGCAGTTCTTC. It is translated as CASRGPGVDEQFF.

This clonotype was detected many times. This sequence joins TRBV20-1 and TRBJ1-2; 7 nucleotides match TRBD1. The CDR3 loop spans 13 amino acids. Germline V gene data show CDR1 as DFQATT and CDR2 as SNEGSKA (reference sequence). With 5 bases clipped from V and 4 bases from J, the junction kept 7 bases outside the gene matches. CDR3 protein: CSAVWTGSYGYTF. In nucleotides, the CDR3 is TGCAGTGCTGTGTGGACAGGCAGCTATGGCTACACCTTC.

This clonotype was detected ten times or more. The chain is built from TRBV12-5 and TRBJ2-5, with TRBD2 as a possible D gene (5 bases). CDR3 size: 16 residues. Trimming took 2 bases from V and 5 from J, leaving 18 bases between them. CDR1 is LGHNT, CDR2 FRNRAP, per germline. CDR3 loop: CASGLTRAPVFETQYF. CDR3 coding DNA: TGTGCTAGTGGTTTGACTAGGGCCCCGGTATTCGAGACCCAGTACTTC.

This clonotype was counted between two and nine times. J is TRBJ1-2 and V is TRBV20-1, with D perhaps matching TRBD1 (6 bases). Germline CDR1 is DFQATT and CDR2 is SNEGSKA (reference sequence). Trimming stripped 4 bases from V and 5 bases from J, with 11 bases between. The CDR3 spans 12 residues. The CDR3 DNA reads TGCAGTGCTAAGGGGGGCGGTTATGGCTACACCTTC. Amino acids: CSAKGGGYGYTF.

This clonotype was found many times. This sequence joins TRBV7-8 and TRBJ1-2; 7 positions match TRBD1. The CDR3 consists of 15 residues. V lost 5 bases and J lost 4; bases outside the gene matches: 10. Germline CDR1 SGHVS, CDR2 FQNEAQ. The CDR3 DNA follows: TGTGCCAGCAGCAAGACAGGGAAACTTGCCTATGGCTACACCTTC. It specifies CASSKTGKLAYGYTF.

Turning to this clonotype: At one end the junction does not follow the germline gene, possibly because of a read error. The chain employs TRBV7-3 and TRBJ2-5, with 8 bases fitting TRBD2. There are 13 residues in the CDR3. The germline V gene encodes CDR1 SGHTA and CDR2 FQGTGA. CDR3 region: CASSLPGGETEYF. The CDR3 DNA reads as TGTGCCAGCAGCTTACCCGGGGGGGAGACCGAGTACTTC.

This clonotype was recorded at least ten times. V and J are TRBV7-7 and TRBJ2-4, with D maybe TRBD2 (5 bases). This CDR3 region has 13 residues. The V and J ends lost 2 bases and 9 bases respectively, with 11 bases between them. Germline V gives CDR1 SSHAT, CDR2 FNYEAQ (reference sequence). As DNA, the CDR3 is TGTGCCAGCAGCTTACTGGTGGGAGCCATTCAGTACTTC. Translated: CASSLLVGAIQYF.

This clonotype occurred many times. V is TRBV7-2 and J is TRBJ2-1; 10 nucleotides match TRBD2. CDR1 and CDR2 (germline): SGHTA, FQGNSA. With 0 bases clipped from V and 5 bases from J, the junction kept 7 bases outside the gene matches. The CDR3 is made up of 17 amino acids. DNA of the CDR3: TGTGCCAGCAGCTTAGCGTTCCGGCTAGCGGGAGACAATGAGCAGTTCTTC. Encoded protein: CASSLAFRLAGDNEQFF.

This clonotype was found many times. The chain uses TRBV30 and TRBJ2-1; D is undetermined. Trimming took 1 base from V and 5 from J, leaving 3 bases between them. The CDR3 is made up of 11 amino acids. Per germline, CDR1 GTSNPN and CDR2 SVGIG (reference sequence). DNA of the CDR3: TGTGCCTGGAGTGACGACAATGAGCAGTTCTTC. Residues: CAWSDDNEQFF.

The chain has TRBV19 and TRBJ2-1, with 13 bases that match TRBD2. Germline lookup yields CDR1 LNHDA and CDR2 SQIVND (reference sequence). The CDR3 is 18 amino acids. With V trimmed by 1 base and J by 9 bases, 12 bases remained unmatched. The DNA of the CDR3 is TGTGCCAGTAGTATAGGGGCCAAGACTAGCGGGGGGAAGCGTGAGCAGTTCTTC. It specifies CASSIGAKTSGGKREQFF.

This clonotype was recorded at least ten times. V usage is TRBV20-1 and J usage is TRBJ1-4, with D tentatively TRBD1 (6 bases). Germline V gene sequence: CDR1 DFQATT, CDR2 SNEGSKA (reference sequence). This CDR3 region has 15 residues. Trimming shortened V by 0 bases and J by 6 bases, and 14 bases separated the two germline ends. The CDR3 protein is CSARDSRGAYEKLFF. CDR3 nucleotide sequence: TGCAGTGCTAGAGATTCCAGGGGCGCGTATGAAAAACTGTTTTTT.

This clonotype appeared many times. This sequence joins TRBV7-3 and TRBJ2-3, with 8 bases that match TRBD1. The CDR3 sequence is 13 residues long. Germline V gene data show CDR1 as SGHTA and CDR2 as FQGTGA. V was pared by 5 bases and J by 9 bases, with 7 bases of the junction left unmatched. The CDR3 nucleotides read TGTGCCAGCAGCCGGACAGGGTTGAGAACGCAGTATTTT. Residues: CASSRTGLRTQYF. The full variable domain, rest sourced from reference TRBV7-3 and TRBJ2-3, is GAGVSQTPSNKVTEKGKYVELRCDPISGHTALYWYRQSLGQGPEFLIYFQGTGAADDSGLPNDRFFAVRPEGSVSTLKIQRTERGDSAVYLCASSRTGLRTQYFGPGTRLTVL.

This clonotype was detected a few times. This chain joins TRBV12-3 or TRBV12-4 and TRBJ2-3; D possibly corresponds to TRBD2 (5 bases). Deletions cut 6 bases from V and 1 base from J, with 8 bases between. The length of the CDR3 is 13 residues. The CDR3 DNA follows: TGTGCCAGCAGGACCGGGGGCACAGATACGCAGTATTTT. It translates to CASRTGGTDTQYF.

The chain uses TRBV7-3 and TRBJ2-3; 9 bases match TRBD1. The CDR3 contains 15 residues. V lost 3 bases and J lost 4; bases outside the gene matches: 5. CDR1 is SGHTA and CDR2 is FQGTGA in the germline V gene. The CDR3 region has the DNA TGTGCCAGCAGCTTGACAGGGGGAGAGGCAGATACGCAGTATTTT. As protein: CASSLTGGEADTQYF.